This is a list of T cell receptor beta chains from one sample in a study of long-term antiretroviral therapy in people with HIV. The data were produced by immunoSEQ multiplex PCR, yet TCRdb's version contains in-frame clones alone and is incomplete. The data contain fewer than 40,000 clones, more than 75% of them seen just once; the ten biggest clones take up roughly 3.2%. Sequenced material: unsorted PBMCs, taken 1.9 years after starting antiretroviral therapy. The receptor source for this set is a man in his late teens or twenties with HIV. Both conserved end residues are part of each CDR3. D genes are given only for firm matches. For some rows the clone size is stated as once, few or many, or as a class when expanded; others skip it.

j_call,clone_size,v_call,d_call,cdr3_aa,cdr3_nt
TRBJ1-2,.,TRBV7-6,.,CASSLGDDGYTF,TGTGCCAGCAGCTTAGGGGACGATGGCTACACCTTC
TRBJ2-5,few,TRBV29-1,.,CSPEGIQETQYF,TGCAGCCCCGAGGGGATACAAGAGACCCAGTACTTC
TRBJ1-1,.,TRBV5-1,.,CASSMDPGTRNTEAFF,TGCGCCAGCAGCATGGACCCCGGGACCAGAAACACTGAAGCTTTCTTT
TRBJ2-1,once,TRBV30,.,CAWSVRGAYNEQFF,TGTGCCTGGAGTGTACGAGGAGCCTACAATGAGCAGTTCTTC
TRBJ2-7,.,TRBV28,.,CASSYRNEQYF,TGTGCCAGCAGTTACAGGAACGAGCAGTACTTC
TRBJ1-6,few,TRBV5-1,.,CASSSDSVNNSPLHF,TGCGCCAGCAGCTCGGACAGTGTTAATAATTCACCCCTCCACTTT
TRBJ2-3,.,TRBV28,.,CASSPPHRPDTQYF,TGTGCCAGCAGTCCACCTCATAGGCCAGATACGCAGTATTTT
TRBJ2-7,.,TRBV7-9,.,CATEGGRLEKTSEQYF,TGTGCCACAGAGGGGGGCAGGCTCGAGAAGACTAGCGAGCAGTACTTC
TRBJ1-6,few,TRBV7-9,.,CASSSSRDESPLHF,TGTGCCAGCAGCTCCTCCAGGGACGAATCACCCCTCCACTTT
TRBJ2-1,few,TRBV28,.,CASNKFGKWNEQFF,TGTGCCAGCAATAAGTTCGGGAAATGGAATGAGCAGTTCTTC
TRBJ2-1,.,TRBV6-5,.,CASSETGFGNEQFF,TGTGCCAGCAGTGAAACAGGGTTTGGGAATGAGCAGTTCTTC
TRBJ1-1,.,TRBV5-1,.,CASSVGMNTEAFF,TGCGCCAGCAGCGTCGGTATGAACACTGAAGCTTTCTTT
TRBJ1-5,few,TRBV10-3,.,CAISVQGKGEPQHF,TGTGCCATCAGTGTCCAGGGGAAAGGCGAGCCCCAGCATTTT
TRBJ2-3,once,TRBV7-8,.,CASALPGPSISDTQYF,TGTGCCTCAGCCCTTCCAGGTCCTTCCATCTCAGATACGCAGTATTTT
TRBJ2-3,.,TRBV10-3,TRBD2,CAIKRGERGEGTDTQYF,TGTGCCATCAAGAGAGGGGAGCGGGGGGAGGGGACAGATACGCAGTATTTT
TRBJ2-5,.,TRBV7-6,.,CASSFTETQYF,TGTGCCAGCAGCTTTACGGAGACCCAGTACTTC
TRBJ2-1,.,TRBV5-4,TRBD2,CASSLGSGGFSYNEQFF,TGTGCCAGCAGCTTAGGTAGCGGGGGCTTCTCCTACAATGAGCAGTTCTTC
TRBJ1-2,.,TRBV4-1,.,CASSQERGYGYTF,TGCGCCAGCAGCCAAGAACGGGGCTATGGCTACACCTTC
TRBJ1-2,.,TRBV29-1,.,CSVDGTNANYGYTF,TGCAGCGTTGATGGGACAAACGCTAACTATGGCTACACCTTC
TRBJ1-4,.,TRBV28,TRBD1,CASTPLRAGGEKLFF,TGTGCCAGCACCCCCCTGAGGGCAGGGGGCGAAAAACTGTTTTTT
TRBJ2-5,.,TRBV5-6,TRBD1,CASSPETGGRETQYF,TGTGCCAGCAGCCCCGAGACAGGGGGCAGGGAGACCCAGTACTTC
TRBJ1-1,.,TRBV10-3,.,CAISDRVNTEAFF,TGTGCCATCAGTGACAGGGTAAACACTGAAGCTTTCTTT
TRBJ1-2,.,TRBV28,.,CASRSHRNPHGYTF,TGTGCCAGCAGAAGCCACAGGAACCCCCATGGCTACACCTTC
TRBJ2-1,once,TRBV7-3,.,CASSPGEVTYNEQFF,TGTGCCAGCAGCCCGGGGGAGGTGACCTACAATGAGCAGTTCTTC
TRBJ1-5,.,TRBV19,.,CASSIDSVLNSNQPQHF,TGTGCCAGTAGTATAGATAGTGTGCTAAATAGCAATCAGCCCCAGCATTTT
TRBJ1-1,.,TRBV5-4,.,CASSLAGGLNTEAFF,TGTGCCAGCAGCTTGGCCGGGGGCCTGAACACTGAAGCTTTCTTT
TRBJ2-1,.,TRBV5-8,.,CASIPGSSSYNEQFF,TGTGCCAGCATCCCAGGAAGTTCCTCCTACAATGAGCAGTTCTTC
TRBJ1-1,.,TRBV7-9,.,CAAGEAFF,TGTGCCGCGGGCGAAGCTTTCTTT